This T cell receptor (beta chain) was observed in a study of cytomegalovirus exposure and HLA in healthy donors. This clone has only one observation. The CDR3 contains 13 residues. The germline gives CDR1 SGHTA, CDR2 FQGNSA. Trimming shortened V by 3 bases and J by 4 bases, and 7 bases separated the two germline ends. The study ran its PCR with 60 Vbeta and 13 Jbeta primers. Data came from immunoSEQ multiplex PCR; TCRdb stores just in-frame clones and leaves some out. The sample consists of about 120,000 clones, 75% of them appearing once. Sequenced sample: PBMCs. This sequence originates from a young woman in good health and CMV-seronegative. The rearrangement links TRBV7-2 to TRBJ1-5, with D perhaps TRBD1 (5 bases). The CDR3 coding sequence is TGTGCCAGCAGCTTCAGGGAAAATCAGCCCCAGCATTTT. It encodes CASSFRENQPQHF.